This T cell receptor (beta chain) was retrieved from a study of OX40 agonist ivuxolimab in advanced cancers. Study overall: Dosing consisted of intravenous ivuxolimab at 0.01 to 10 mg/kg every 2 weeks. Overall study findings and caveats: Antigens targeted by the expanded peripheral T cells were not determined. Clonal expansion was among the lowest in partial responders at 0.1-3.0 mg/kg, especially CD8+. CD4+ and CD8+ T cells in blood underwent clonal expansion by week 6 at 0.1 to 3.0 mg/kg.

CDR1 and CDR2 from the germline V gene are MNHNY and SVGAGI (reference sequence). This CDR3 comprises 15 residues. After removal of 0 bases from V and 4 bases from J, the junction contained 0 bases not matched to a gene. Only one count was recorded for this clone. Its antigen is not identified. The table came from immunoSEQ multiplex PCR; TCRdb's copy has only in-frame clones and leaves some out. The sample contains 35,000 or so clones, around 82% of which appear only once. The clonotype originates from an adult with an advanced solid tumor such as melanoma, head and neck, liver or kidney cancer. The sample was CD4+ or CD8+ T cells sorted from blood, taken in a trial of the OX40 agonist ivuxolimab. This sequence joins TRBV6-6 and TRBJ2-1; 10 bases are a match to TRBD2. The CDR3 sequence: CASSYSSGRYNEQFF. DNA for the CDR3: TGTGCCAGCAGTTACTCTAGCGGGAGGTACAATGAGCAGTTCTTC.